The T cell receptor beta chain under discussion was sequenced for a study of molecular identifiers for immune sequencing clone quantification. About the research overall: In the replicates, RNA derived from approximately 20,000 or 100,000 naive CD8 cells was divided into five parts, and four were sequenced.

Each CDR3 protein is one row after TCRdb ran MiXCR on the PCR reads. Altogether hundreds of thousands of distinct CDR3 sequences are present, about 25% being singletons, with the ten largest covering approximately 0.75%. This clonotype was observed a few times. The CDR3 totals 12 residues. V was clipped by 4 bases and J by 10 bases, with 13 bases between them. CDR1 and CDR2 (germline): MDHEN, SYDVKM. This rearrangement joins TRBV28 to TRBJ2-5, with D possibly matching TRBD2 (5 bases). The receptor's source is a human donor in good health. Some libraries in this study had Jurkat cell RNA spiked in. The sequencing input was naive CD8+ T cells from blood, with Jurkat cell RNA spiked in. Subset defined: FACS-sorted CD8+CD4-CCR7+CD45RA+ naive T cells. The CDR3 loop is CASSSPPGDQYF. CDR3 coding DNA: TGTGCCAGCAGTTCTCCACCCGGGGACCAGTACTTC.